The 13 T cell receptor beta chains below all came from one sample that was sequenced in a study of blood T cells in healthy people across ages. Primers used in a second PCR of roughly 7 to 12 cycles were a sample-barcoded 5' primer and a J-beta primer mix. TCRdb reprocessed the 5' RACE reads with MiXCR, giving one entry per CDR3 protein. In the table there are around 710,000 distinct CDR3 sequences, roughly two fifths of which are singletons. Sequenced: blood. The receptor source for this set is a woman aged 60-70 years in good health.

This chain joins TRBV7-2 and TRBJ1-1; D may be TRBD1 (5 bases). CDR3 length: 14 amino acids. V gave up 3 bases and J gave up 0 bases, with 8 bases separating them. Per the germline V gene, CDR1 is SGHTA and CDR2 is FQGNSA. The CDR3 loop reads CASSFDSVNTEAFF. CDR3 sequence (DNA): TGTGCCAGCAGCTTTGACAGCGTGAACACTGAAGCTTTCTTT.

This clonotype was observed a few times. This sequence joins TRBV9 and TRBJ1-2, with 8 bases identical to TRBD1. Germline V gives CDR1 SGDLS, CDR2 YYNGEE. The CDR3 has 16 residues. J lost 4 bases, V lost 0 bases, and 8 bases had no gene match. CDR3 region: CASSVEGSGGFYGYTF. In DNA form, the CDR3 reads TGTGCCAGCAGCGTAGAGGGTTCAGGGGGCTTCTATGGCTACACCTTC.

This clonotype was seen once. This chain connects TRBV4-2 to TRBJ2-7; 10 bases map to TRBD1. The CDR3 is 16 residues long. The V gene's germline CDR1 is LGHNA and CDR2 YNFKEQ. Trimming cost V 0 bases and J 7 bases; bases outside gene matches: 9. The CDR3 here is CASSQETGGFYNEQYF. CDR3 nucleotide sequence: TGTGCCAGCAGCCAAGAGACAGGGGGCTTTTACAATGAGCAGTACTTC.

The chain carries TRBV6-2 or TRBV6-3 and TRBJ2-5; 7 bases match TRBD2. Germline trimming cut 5 bases from V and 3 bases from J; bases unmatched to any gene: 3. The CDR3 is made up of 13 amino acids. CDR1 is MNHEY and CDR2 is SVGEGT in the germline V gene. The CDR3 DNA is TGTGCCAGCAGTGATGCGGGAGAAGAGACCCAGTACTTC. Its protein product is CASSDAGEETQYF.

V gene TRBV7-2 combines with J gene TRBJ1-2, with unresolved D. There are 14 residues in the CDR3. Trimming took 0 bases from V and 3 from J, leaving 8 bases between them. Germline loops: CDR1 SGHTA, CDR2 FQGNSA. The CDR3 reads CASSLAPRDYGYTF. The CDR3 nucleotides are TGTGCCAGCAGCTTAGCGCCCCGGGACTATGGCTACACCTTC.

This clonotype was seen more than once but under ten times. This chain links TRBV24-1 with TRBJ2-7, with 9 positions matching TRBD2. The CDR3 consists of 16 residues. V was clipped by 2 bases and J by 0 bases; unmatched bases: 4. The germline CDR1 and CDR2 sequences are KGHDR and SFDVKD. CDR3 loop: CATSDSYSGSSYEQYF. For the CDR3, the DNA is TGTGCCACCAGTGATTCCTATAGCGGGAGCTCCTACGAGCAGTACTTC.

About this clonotype itself: This may arise from a read error, as a much more abundant clone is one base away. The chain carries TRBV5-1 and TRBJ1-6; 11 nucleotides align to TRBD1. V trimming: 3 bases; J trimming: 11 bases; junction bases outside the gene matches: 7. In germline, CDR1 is SGHRS, CDR2 YFSETQ. The CDR3 runs 15 residues. In nucleotides, the CDR3 is TGCGCCAGCAGCTCAGGACAGGGGGCCCTCCCACCCCTCCACTTT. It yields the protein CASSSGQGALPPLHF. Drawing the rest from reference TRBV5-1 and TRBJ1-6, the complete variable domain is KAGVTQTPRYLIKTRGQQVTLSCSPISGHRSVSWYQQTPGQGLQFLFEYFSETQRNKGNFPGRFSGRQFSNSRSEMNVSTLELGDSALYLCASSSGQGALPPLHFGNGTRLTVT.

The chain links TRBV18 to TRBJ2-5; 8 bases agree with TRBD1. From germline, CDR1 is KGHSH and CDR2 LQKENI. V was clipped by 0 bases and J by 11 bases; unmatched bases: 20. The CDR3 spans 18 residues. For the CDR3, the DNA is TGTGCCAGCTCACCACCTGAAGGTCCAGGGGGCCTCTACAATGAGCAGTACTTC. This codes for CASSPPEGPGGLYNEQYF.

J is TRBJ2-3 and V is TRBV12-3 or TRBV12-4, with D possibly matching TRBD2 (5 bases). The CDR3 loop spans 14 amino acids. Trimming shortened V by 1 base and J by 2 bases, and 7 bases separated the two germline ends. CDR3 in DNA: TGTGCCAGCAGTTTAGACGGACTCACAGATACGCAGTATTTT. This translates into CASSLDGLTDTQYF.

The chain carries TRBV24-1 and TRBJ2-7, with D possibly matching TRBD2 (5 bases). The J call may be incorrect, as the DNA end agrees better with TRBJ2-5. Germline CDR1 KGHDR, CDR2 SFDVKD. This CDR3 contains 15 residues. CDR3 residues: CATSDSGTLEETQYF. CDR3 coding DNA: TGTGCCACCAGTGATTCCGGCACACTAGAAGAGACCCAGTACTTC.

This clonotype appeared a few times. Written as DNA, the CDR3 is TGTGCCAGCAGCCAATTGGGACTAGCGGGAGATACCCAGTACTTC. It translates to CASSQLGLAGDTQYF. The chain links TRBV14 to TRBJ2-5, with 14 bases fitting TRBD2. This CDR3 spans 15 amino acids. Germline CDR1 reads SGHDN; CDR2 reads FVKESK. V lost 2 bases and J lost 8; bases outside the gene matches: 4.

The chain has TRBV29-1 and TRBJ2-5; D not resolved. CDR3 length equals 13 residues. Germline CDR1 is SQVTM and CDR2 is ANQGSEA. Trimming took 1 base from V and 6 from J, leaving 12 bases between them. In DNA, the CDR3 is TGCAGCGTTGAAGGGTCCGCCGGCCAGACCCAGTACTTC. Its protein product is CSVEGSAGQTQYF.

This clonotype occurred many times. The chain joins TRBV12-3 or TRBV12-4 to TRBJ2-7, with D unclear. This CDR3 contains 13 residues. Between the trimmed V and J ends, which lost 0 bases and 4 bases, there was a span of 7 bases. CDR3 DNA sequence: TGTGCCAGCAGTTTAGCCCGGAATTACGAGCAGTACTTC. This codes for CASSLARNYEQYF.